This TCR beta chain originates from a study of CD8+ T cells in alopecia areata. Study-wide points: Possibly because of HLA-related factors, TCR sharing was less clear across patients than in mice.

This clone was counted between two and nine times. What it recognizes is unknown. RNA, once extracted, was reverse transcribed into cDNA for use as the sequencing template. The protocol was immunoSEQ multiplex PCR, while the TCRdb copy is restricted to in-frame clones and leaves out a portion. This sample has 120,000 to 150,000 clones, with approximately 56% found just once. The V and J ends lost 6 bases and 4 bases respectively, with 7 bases between them. Germline V lookup: CDR1 SNHLY, CDR2 FYNNEI. This CDR3 is 12 amino acids long. The V and J genes are TRBV2 and TRBJ2-1, with D unresolved. Sequencing was performed on CD8+ T cells sorted from blood. The TCR comes from a human donor in good health. This chain's CDR3 is CASRGSYNEQFF. The CDR3 coding sequence is TGTGCCAGCAGGGGCAGTTACAATGAGCAGTTCTTC. Using reference TRBV2 and TRBJ2-1 for the parts outside the CDR3, the full variable domain is EPEVTQTPSHQVTQMGQEVILRCVPISNHLYFYWYRQILGQKVEFLVSFYNNEISEKSEIFDDQFSVERPDGSNFTLKIRSTKLEDSAMYFCASRGSYNEQFFGPGTRLTVL.